These T cell receptor beta chains were read from a single sample in a study of T cell responses to AZD1222 COVID-19 vaccine. TCRdb keeps only in-frame clones here, not all; method: immunoSEQ multiplex PCR. The repertoire holds about 150,000 clones, with over 90% as singletons. The input for sequencing was peripheral blood, taken on day 0 of AZD1222 vaccination. Source of these receptors: an adult in good health. Each CDR3 is given with its conserved first and last residue. The D gene is left open where the match is weak. Rows may omit the clone size; those that give it use once, few, many or a size class.

clone size: .
J gene: TRBJ1-5
V gene: TRBV30
D gene: TRBD1
CDR3 DNA: TGTGCCTGGACCGGACAGGGGGGAGGCAATCAGCCCCAGCATTTT
CDR3 protein: CAWTGQGGGNQPQHF

clone size: .
J gene: TRBJ1-6
V gene: TRBV19
D gene: .
CDR3 DNA: TGTGCCAGTAGTGCACAGTATAATTCACCCCTCCACTTT
CDR3 protein: CASSAQYNSPLHF

clone size: .
J gene: TRBJ2-1
V gene: TRBV6-4
D gene: TRBD1
CDR3 DNA: TGTGCCAGCAGTGACGGGGCGGGACAGGGAGGCGATGAGCAGTTCTTC
CDR3 protein: CASSDGAGQGGDEQFF

clone size: .
J gene: TRBJ1-1
V gene: TRBV7-8
D gene: TRBD1
CDR3 DNA: TGTGCCAGCAGCTTATCAGGACAGGGGGGTACTGAAGCTTTCTTT
CDR3 protein: CASSLSGQGGTEAFF

clone size: .
J gene: TRBJ2-1
V gene: TRBV30
D gene: .
CDR3 DNA: TGTGCCTGGAGTGCGAGTACGAATGAGCAGTTCTTC
CDR3 protein: CAWSASTNEQFF

clone size: .
J gene: TRBJ1-4
V gene: TRBV19
D gene: .
CDR3 DNA: TGTGCCAGTAGTATTCTCCAGGGGAATACTGGGGAGGAAAAACTGTTTTTT
CDR3 protein: CASSILQGNTGEEKLFF

clone size: .
J gene: TRBJ2-7
V gene: TRBV19
D gene: TRBD2
CDR3 DNA: TGTGCCAGTAGTACGACTAGCGGGAGAGTCTACGAGCAGTACTTC
CDR3 protein: CASSTTSGRVYEQYF

clone size: .
J gene: TRBJ1-4
V gene: TRBV5-1
D gene: .
CDR3 DNA: TGCGCCAGCAGCTTGGTAGTTGCCGCAACTAATGAAAAACTGTTTTTT
CDR3 protein: CASSLVVAATNEKLFF

clone size: .
J gene: TRBJ1-2
V gene: TRBV5-1
D gene: .
CDR3 DNA: TGCGCCAGCAGCTTCTCTCCTAACTATGGCTACACCTTC
CDR3 protein: CASSFSPNYGYTF

clone size: .
J gene: TRBJ2-7
V gene: TRBV6-5
D gene: .
CDR3 DNA: TGTGCCAGCAGTTATTTGCGGGACCCTCTCTACGAGCAGTACTTC
CDR3 protein: CASSYLRDPLYEQYF

clone size: .
J gene: TRBJ2-1
V gene: TRBV24-1
D gene: .
CDR3 DNA: TGTGCCACCAGTCATGGGTACAATGAGCAGTTCTTC
CDR3 protein: CATSHGYNEQFF

clone size: once
J gene: TRBJ2-5
V gene: TRBV9
D gene: .
CDR3 DNA: TGTGCCAGCAGCGTAGGATCGGTGAGAGAGACCCAGTACTTC
CDR3 protein: CASSVGSVRETQYF

clone size: .
J gene: TRBJ1-4
V gene: TRBV7-9
D gene: .
CDR3 DNA: TGTGCCAGCAGCTCAAGGGGTAACAATGAAAAACTGTTTTTT
CDR3 protein: CASSSRGNNEKLFF

clone size: .
J gene: TRBJ2-2
V gene: TRBV5-1
D gene: .
CDR3 DNA: TGCGCCAGCAGCCCTAGCGTGGGGAACACCGGGGAGCTGTTTTTT
CDR3 protein: CASSPSVGNTGELFF

clone size: .
J gene: TRBJ2-3
V gene: TRBV5-4
D gene: TRBD2
CDR3 DNA: TGTGCCAGCAGCTTGGACAGGACTAGCGTGACAGATACGCAGTATTTT
CDR3 protein: CASSLDRTSVTDTQYF

clone size: .
J gene: TRBJ2-7
V gene: TRBV30
D gene: TRBD1
CDR3 DNA: TGTGCCTGGAGGGACAGGGGCTCCTACGAGCAGTACTTC
CDR3 protein: CAWRDRGSYEQYF

clone size: .
J gene: TRBJ1-1
V gene: TRBV21-1
D gene: .
CDR3 DNA: TGTGCCAGCAGCAAAAACAGGAACACTGAAGCTTTCTTT
CDR3 protein: CASSKNRNTEAFF

clone size: .
J gene: TRBJ1-2
V gene: TRBV6-1
D gene: TRBD1
CDR3 DNA: TGTGCCAGCAGTGAAGTGAGGACAGGGACCTATGGCTACACCTTC
CDR3 protein: CASSEVRTGTYGYTF

clone size: .
J gene: TRBJ1-4
V gene: TRBV27
D gene: TRBD1
CDR3 DNA: TGTGCCAGCAGGATGGTAGGGGGCGGAGAAAAACTGTTTTTT
CDR3 protein: CASRMVGGGEKLFF

clone size: .
J gene: TRBJ2-7
V gene: TRBV5-4
D gene: TRBD1
CDR3 DNA: TGTGCCAGCAGTCCCCCAGGGGGAGAACCCGAGCAGTACTTC
CDR3 protein: CASSPPGGEPEQYF

clone size: .
J gene: TRBJ2-1
V gene: TRBV9
D gene: .
CDR3 DNA: TGTGCCAGCAGCCCCAGGGACCAGAGCTCCTACAATGAGCAGTTCTTC
CDR3 protein: CASSPRDQSSYNEQFF

clone size: .
J gene: TRBJ2-1
V gene: TRBV19
D gene: .
CDR3 DNA: TGTGCCAGTAGTATTAGTGGTAGCGGAGGGCACAATGAGCAGTTCTTC
CDR3 protein: CASSISGSGGHNEQFF

clone size: .
J gene: TRBJ2-1
V gene: TRBV2
D gene: TRBD2
CDR3 DNA: TGTGCCAGCAGAGGGACTAGCGGGAGTTCCTACAATGAGCAGTTCTTC
CDR3 protein: CASRGTSGSSYNEQFF

clone size: .
J gene: TRBJ1-4
V gene: TRBV6-1
D gene: TRBD1
CDR3 DNA: TGTGCCAGCAGTGAAGCCAGTGGGACAGGGGTAAATGAAAAACTGTTTTTT
CDR3 protein: CASSEASGTGVNEKLFF

clone size: .
J gene: TRBJ2-1
V gene: TRBV9
D gene: .
CDR3 DNA: TGTGCCAGCAGCGTAATAGCTGGGGGCGGGAGCTCCTACAATGAGCAGTTCTTC
CDR3 protein: CASSVIAGGGSSYNEQFF

clone size: .
J gene: TRBJ2-3
V gene: TRBV9
D gene: .
CDR3 DNA: TGTGCCAGCAGCGAGGGCTATACGCAGTATTTT
CDR3 protein: CASSEGYTQYF

clone size: once
J gene: TRBJ2-1
V gene: TRBV11-2
D gene: .
CDR3 DNA: TGTGCCAGCAGTCGCCGGGGAACTAATGAGCAGTTCTTC
CDR3 protein: CASSRRGTNEQFF

clone size: .
J gene: TRBJ2-2
V gene: TRBV19
D gene: .
CDR3 DNA: TGTGCCAGTAGTCTCCCCCGGCTCCGCACCGGGGAGCTGTTTTTT
CDR3 protein: CASSLPRLRTGELFF

clone size: .
J gene: TRBJ2-2
V gene: TRBV10-1
D gene: .
CDR3 DNA: TGCGCCAGCAGTGAGGCGGGGTCGAACACCGGGGAGCTGTTTTTT
CDR3 protein: CASSEAGSNTGELFF

clone size: .
J gene: TRBJ2-7
V gene: TRBV7-2
D gene: TRBD2
CDR3 DNA: TGTGCCAGCAGCCCCCCGGCTAGCGGGATCGAGCAGTACTTC
CDR3 protein: CASSPPASGIEQYF

clone size: .
J gene: TRBJ2-3
V gene: TRBV4-2
D gene: .
CDR3 DNA: TGTGCCAGCAGCCAAGATGGCAGGCGTGAGGGCACAGATACGCAGTATTTT
CDR3 protein: CASSQDGRREGTDTQYF

clone size: .
J gene: TRBJ1-1
V gene: TRBV5-1
D gene: .
CDR3 DNA: TGCGCCAGCAGCTTGCCCTCTCTAGAAGCTTTCTTT
CDR3 protein: CASSLPSLEAFF

clone size: .
J gene: TRBJ1-2
V gene: TRBV28
D gene: TRBD1
CDR3 DNA: TGTGCCAGCAGTTTACTTCGACAGGGAAACACCTTC
CDR3 protein: CASSLLRQGNTF

clone size: .
J gene: TRBJ2-2
V gene: TRBV4-2
D gene: TRBD2
CDR3 DNA: TGTGCCAGCAGCCAACCTGTCCTAGCGGGTAACACCGGGGAGCTGTTTTTT
CDR3 protein: CASSQPVLAGNTGELFF

clone size: few
J gene: TRBJ1-1
V gene: TRBV30
D gene: .
CDR3 DNA: TGTGCCTGGAGTGGACAGGTTGAAGCTTTCTTT
CDR3 protein: CAWSGQVEAFF

clone size: .
J gene: TRBJ2-7
V gene: TRBV5-1
D gene: .
CDR3 DNA: TGCGCCAGCAGCTTGGCCGGTGGGCTATACTCCTACGAGCAGTACTTC
CDR3 protein: CASSLAGGLYSYEQYF

clone size: once
J gene: TRBJ2-3
V gene: TRBV4-1
D gene: .
CDR3 DNA: TGCGCCAGCAGCCAAGGGGCAGGGGCCGAGGGAGATACGCAGTATTTT
CDR3 protein: CASSQGAGAEGDTQYF

clone size: once
J gene: TRBJ1-1
V gene: TRBV6-1
D gene: .
CDR3 DNA: TGTGCCAGCAGTGAAAATTCCGCGAACACTGAAGCTTTCTTT
CDR3 protein: CASSENSANTEAFF

clone size: once
J gene: TRBJ2-1
V gene: TRBV5-1
D gene: TRBD2
CDR3 DNA: TGCGCCAGCAGCTTGGAGGGCGGGAGTTCCTACAATGAGCAGTTCTTC
CDR3 protein: CASSLEGGSSYNEQFF

clone size: .
J gene: TRBJ2-1
V gene: TRBV3-1/TRBV3-2
D gene: .
CDR3 DNA: TGTGCCAGCAGCCAAGATTGGACGCCCGGCCACCGGCGGTTCTTC
CDR3 protein: CASSQDWTPGHRRFF

clone size: .
J gene: TRBJ1-3
V gene: TRBV7-9
D gene: .
CDR3 DNA: TGTGCCAGCAGCTTGGGGGATCCCGGAAACACCATATATTTT
CDR3 protein: CASSLGDPGNTIYF

clone size: .
J gene: TRBJ2-5
V gene: TRBV14
D gene: TRBD1
CDR3 DNA: TGTGCCAGCAGCCAACCCTACGGACAGGGGAACCAAGAGACCCAGTACTTC
CDR3 protein: CASSQPYGQGNQETQYF

clone size: .
J gene: TRBJ1-1
V gene: TRBV19
D gene: .
CDR3 DNA: TGTGCCAGTAGTATGGCAGATACGAACACTGAAGCTTTCTTT
CDR3 protein: CASSMADTNTEAFF

clone size: .
J gene: TRBJ2-7
V gene: TRBV10-3
D gene: TRBD2
CDR3 DNA: TGTGCCATCAGTGATTTATCCGGGACTAGAACCTACGAGCAGTACTTC
CDR3 protein: CAISDLSGTRTYEQYF

clone size: once
J gene: TRBJ2-2
V gene: TRBV6-5
D gene: .
CDR3 DNA: TGTGCCAGCAGTTACTCGAATTGGCAGACCACCGGGGAGCTGTTTTTT
CDR3 protein: CASSYSNWQTTGELFF

clone size: .
J gene: TRBJ2-7
V gene: TRBV2
D gene: .
CDR3 DNA: TGTGCCAGCAGCCCGTGGCGATCCTACGAGCAGTACTTC
CDR3 protein: CASSPWRSYEQYF

clone size: .
J gene: TRBJ1-2
V gene: TRBV2
D gene: .
CDR3 DNA: TGTGCCACGCACCAGACAGGCGTCGGTGGCTACACCTTC
CDR3 protein: CATHQTGVGGYTF

clone size: once
J gene: TRBJ2-6
V gene: TRBV24-1
D gene: .
CDR3 DNA: TGTGCCACCAGTGACAGTGGCTCTGGGGCCAACGTCCTGACTTTC
CDR3 protein: CATSDSGSGANVLTF

clone size: .
J gene: TRBJ1-2
V gene: TRBV5-1
D gene: .
CDR3 DNA: TGCGCCAGCAGCGAAGATAACTATGGCTACACCTTC
CDR3 protein: CASSEDNYGYTF

clone size: .
J gene: TRBJ2-1
V gene: TRBV6-2/TRBV6-3
D gene: TRBD2
CDR3 DNA: TGTGCCAGCAGTTACTTCCGGACTAGCGGCAGCTACAATGAGCAGTTCTTC
CDR3 protein: CASSYFRTSGSYNEQFF

clone size: .
J gene: TRBJ1-1
V gene: TRBV7-9
D gene: .
CDR3 DNA: TGTGCCAGCAGCGATTACAGGATGGGGGACACTGAAGCTTTCTTT
CDR3 protein: CASSDYRMGDTEAFF

clone size: .
J gene: TRBJ1-1
V gene: TRBV19
D gene: .
CDR3 DNA: TGTGCCAGTAGTGAGGACACTGAAGCTTTCTTT
CDR3 protein: CASSEDTEAFF

clone size: .
J gene: TRBJ1-1
V gene: TRBV19
D gene: TRBD1
CDR3 DNA: TGTGCCAGTAGACCACAGGGGGAGACTGAAGCTTTCTTT
CDR3 protein: CASRPQGETEAFF